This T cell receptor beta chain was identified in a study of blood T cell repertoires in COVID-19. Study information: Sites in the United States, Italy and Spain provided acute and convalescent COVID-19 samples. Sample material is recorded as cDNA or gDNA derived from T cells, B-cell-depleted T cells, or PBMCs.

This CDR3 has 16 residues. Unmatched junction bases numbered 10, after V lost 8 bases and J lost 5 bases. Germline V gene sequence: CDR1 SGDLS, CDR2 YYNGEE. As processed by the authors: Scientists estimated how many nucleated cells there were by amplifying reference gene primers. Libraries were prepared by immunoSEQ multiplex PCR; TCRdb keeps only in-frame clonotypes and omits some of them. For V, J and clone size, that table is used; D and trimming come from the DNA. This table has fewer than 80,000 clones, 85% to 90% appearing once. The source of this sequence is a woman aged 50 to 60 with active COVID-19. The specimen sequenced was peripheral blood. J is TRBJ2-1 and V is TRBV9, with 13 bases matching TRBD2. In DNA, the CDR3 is TGTGCCAGTAAACTAGCGGGAGGGCCCTTGAACAATGAGCAGTTCTTC. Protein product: CASKLAGGPLNNEQFF.